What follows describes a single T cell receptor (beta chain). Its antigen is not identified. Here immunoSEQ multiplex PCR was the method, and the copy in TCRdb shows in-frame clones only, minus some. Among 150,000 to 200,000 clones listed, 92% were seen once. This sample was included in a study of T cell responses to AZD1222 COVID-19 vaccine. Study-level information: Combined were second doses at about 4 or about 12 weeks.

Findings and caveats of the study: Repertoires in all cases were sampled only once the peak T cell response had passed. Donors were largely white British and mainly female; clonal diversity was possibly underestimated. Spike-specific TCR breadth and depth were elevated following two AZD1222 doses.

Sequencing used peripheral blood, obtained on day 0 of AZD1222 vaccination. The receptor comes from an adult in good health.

CDR3 amino acids: CASSQSLTSSYEQYF. The CDR3 nucleotides read TGTGCCAGCAGCCAAAGCCTGACAAGCTCCTACGAGCAGTACTTC. The chain employs TRBV11-3 and TRBJ2-7, with unresolved D. V was shortened by 5 bases and J by 0 bases, with 14 bases between the two germline ends. Germline assignment: CDR1 SGHNT and CDR2 YENEEA. This CDR3 is 15 amino acids long.